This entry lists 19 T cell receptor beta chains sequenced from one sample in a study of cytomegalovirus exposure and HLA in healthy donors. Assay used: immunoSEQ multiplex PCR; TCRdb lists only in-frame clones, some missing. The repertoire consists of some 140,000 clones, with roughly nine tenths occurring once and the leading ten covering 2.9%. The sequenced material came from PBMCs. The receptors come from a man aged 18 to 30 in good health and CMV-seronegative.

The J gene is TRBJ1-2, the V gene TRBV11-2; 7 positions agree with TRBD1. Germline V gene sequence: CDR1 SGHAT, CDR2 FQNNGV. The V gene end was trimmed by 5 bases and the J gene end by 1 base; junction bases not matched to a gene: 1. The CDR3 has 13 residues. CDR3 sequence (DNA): TGTGCCAGCAGCAGGGACAGTAACTATGGCTACACCTTC. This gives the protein CASSRDSNYGYTF.

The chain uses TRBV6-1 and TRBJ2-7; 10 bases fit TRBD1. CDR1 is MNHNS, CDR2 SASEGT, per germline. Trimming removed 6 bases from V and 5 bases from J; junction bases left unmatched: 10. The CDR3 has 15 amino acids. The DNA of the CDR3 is TGTGCCAGCAGCCTCCAGGGACAGGGGTGGAACGAGCAGTACTTC. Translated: CASSLQGQGWNEQYF.

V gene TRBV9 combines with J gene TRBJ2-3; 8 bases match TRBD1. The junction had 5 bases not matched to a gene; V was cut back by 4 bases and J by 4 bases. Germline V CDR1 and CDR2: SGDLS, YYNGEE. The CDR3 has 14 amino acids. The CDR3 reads CASSPGQVADTQYF. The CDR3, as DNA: TGTGCCAGCAGCCCGGGACAGGTGGCAGATACGCAGTATTTT.

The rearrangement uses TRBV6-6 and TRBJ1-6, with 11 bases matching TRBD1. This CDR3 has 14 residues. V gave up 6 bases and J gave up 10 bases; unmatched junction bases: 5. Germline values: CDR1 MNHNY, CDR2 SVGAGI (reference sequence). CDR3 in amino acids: CASSQGTGGSPLHF. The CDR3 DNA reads TGTGCCAGCAGCCAAGGGACAGGGGGGTCACCCCTCCACTTT.

CDR3 residues: CASRLSAGNTIYF. The DNA of the CDR3 is TGTGCCAGCCGCTTATCAGCCGGAAACACCATATATTTT. V gene TRBV27 combines with J gene TRBJ1-3; D is unresolved. CDR1 and CDR2 from the germline V gene are MNHEY and SMNVEV (reference sequence). The V end was cut by 8 bases, the J end by 4 bases, with 12 bases between. CDR3 length: 13 residues.

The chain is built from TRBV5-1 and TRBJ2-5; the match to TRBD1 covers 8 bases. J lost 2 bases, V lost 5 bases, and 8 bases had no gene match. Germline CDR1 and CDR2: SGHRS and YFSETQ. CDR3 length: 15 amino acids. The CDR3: CASSDGQGRQETQYF. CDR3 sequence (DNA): TGCGCCAGCAGTGATGGACAGGGCCGACAAGAGACCCAGTACTTC.

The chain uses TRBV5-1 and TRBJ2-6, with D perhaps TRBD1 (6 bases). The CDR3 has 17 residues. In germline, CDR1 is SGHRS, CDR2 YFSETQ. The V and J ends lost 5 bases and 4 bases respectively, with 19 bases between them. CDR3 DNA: TGCGCCAGCAGAGAGACACCGGGGACACGCGGGGCCAACGTCCTGACTTTC. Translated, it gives CASRETPGTRGANVLTF.

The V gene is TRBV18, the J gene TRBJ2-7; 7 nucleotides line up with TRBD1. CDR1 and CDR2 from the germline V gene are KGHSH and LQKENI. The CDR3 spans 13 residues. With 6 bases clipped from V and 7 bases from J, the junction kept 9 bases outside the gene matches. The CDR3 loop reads CASSPRQGEEQYF. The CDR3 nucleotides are TGTGCCAGCTCGCCTCGACAGGGAGAAGAGCAGTACTTC.

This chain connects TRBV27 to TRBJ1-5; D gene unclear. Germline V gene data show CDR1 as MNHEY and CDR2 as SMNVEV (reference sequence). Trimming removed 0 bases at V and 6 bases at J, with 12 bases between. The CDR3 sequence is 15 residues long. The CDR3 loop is CASSLSPERVQPQHF. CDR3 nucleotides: TGTGCCAGCAGTTTATCCCCGGAGCGGGTTCAGCCCCAGCATTTT.

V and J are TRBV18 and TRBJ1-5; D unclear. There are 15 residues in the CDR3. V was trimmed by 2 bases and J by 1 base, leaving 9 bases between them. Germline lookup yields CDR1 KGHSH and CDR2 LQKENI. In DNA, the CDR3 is TGTGCCAGCTCACCAGGAGTTGGAAGCAATCAGCCCCAGCATTTT. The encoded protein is CASSPGVGSNQPQHF.

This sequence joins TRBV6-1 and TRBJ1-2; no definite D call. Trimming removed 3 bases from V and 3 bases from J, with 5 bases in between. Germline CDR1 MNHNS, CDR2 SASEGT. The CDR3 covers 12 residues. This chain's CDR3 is CASSESDYGYTF. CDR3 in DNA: TGTGCCAGCAGTGAGAGCGACTATGGCTACACCTTC.

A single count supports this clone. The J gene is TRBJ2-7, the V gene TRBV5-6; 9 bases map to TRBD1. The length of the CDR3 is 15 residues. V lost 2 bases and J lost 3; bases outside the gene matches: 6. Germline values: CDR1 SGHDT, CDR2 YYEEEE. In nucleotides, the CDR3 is TGTGCCAGCAGCTTATTCGGGACAGGGATCTACGAGCAGTACTTC. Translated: CASSLFGTGIYEQYF. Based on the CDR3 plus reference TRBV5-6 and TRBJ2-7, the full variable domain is DAGVTQSPTHLIKTRGQQVTLRCSPKSGHDTVSWYQQALGQGPQFIFQYYEEEERQRGNFPDRFSGHQFPNYSSELNVNALLLGDSALYLCASSLFGTGIYEQYFGPGTRLTVT.

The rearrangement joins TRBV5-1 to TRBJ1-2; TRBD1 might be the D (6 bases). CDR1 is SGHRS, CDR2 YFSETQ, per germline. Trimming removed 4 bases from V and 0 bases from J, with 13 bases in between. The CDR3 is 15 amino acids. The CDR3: CASSPGGGPNYGYTF. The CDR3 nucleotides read TGCGCCAGCAGCCCTGGCGGGGGGCCTAACTATGGCTACACCTTC. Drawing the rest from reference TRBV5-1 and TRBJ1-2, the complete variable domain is KAGVTQTPRYLIKTRGQQVTLSCSPISGHRSVSWYQQTPGQGLQFLFEYFSETQRNKGNFPGRFSGRQFSNSRSEMNVSTLELGDSALYLCASSPGGGPNYGYTFGSGTRLTVV.

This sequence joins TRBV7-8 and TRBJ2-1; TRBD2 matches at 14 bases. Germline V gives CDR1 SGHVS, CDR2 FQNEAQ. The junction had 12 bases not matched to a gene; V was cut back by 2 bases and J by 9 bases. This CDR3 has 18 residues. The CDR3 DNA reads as TGTGCCAGCAGCTTACCGGGACTAGCGGGAGTTCGGTCTCCTGAGCAGTTCTTC. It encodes CASSLPGLAGVRSPEQFF.

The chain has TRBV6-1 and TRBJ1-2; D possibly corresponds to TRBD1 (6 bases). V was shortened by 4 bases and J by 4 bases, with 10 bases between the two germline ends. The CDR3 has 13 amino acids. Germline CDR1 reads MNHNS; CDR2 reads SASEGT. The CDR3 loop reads CASSVQGSYGYTF. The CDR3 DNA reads TGTGCCAGCAGTGTACAGGGTTCCTATGGCTACACCTTC.

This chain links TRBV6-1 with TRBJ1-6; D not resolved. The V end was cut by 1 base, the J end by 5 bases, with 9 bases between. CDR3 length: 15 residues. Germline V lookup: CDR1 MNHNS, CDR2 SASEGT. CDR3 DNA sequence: TGTGCCAGCAGTGAAGGCGACGGAGATAATTCACCCCTCCACTTT. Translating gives CASSEGDGDNSPLHF.

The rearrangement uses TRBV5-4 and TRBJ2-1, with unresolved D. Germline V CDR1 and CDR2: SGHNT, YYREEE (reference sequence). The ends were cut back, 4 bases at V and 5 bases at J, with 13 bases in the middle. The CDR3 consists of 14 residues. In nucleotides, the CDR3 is TGTGCCAGCAGCCGCCGGGTGGTGGACAATGAGCAGTTCTTC. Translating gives CASSRRVVDNEQFF.

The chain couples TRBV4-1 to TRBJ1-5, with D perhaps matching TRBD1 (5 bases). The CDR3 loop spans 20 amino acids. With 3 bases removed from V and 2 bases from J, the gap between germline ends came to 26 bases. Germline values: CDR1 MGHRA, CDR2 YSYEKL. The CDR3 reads CASSHALRDWDSDGNQPQHF. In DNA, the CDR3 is TGCGCCAGCAGCCATGCTCTCCGGGACTGGGACTCAGATGGCAATCAGCCCCAGCATTTT.

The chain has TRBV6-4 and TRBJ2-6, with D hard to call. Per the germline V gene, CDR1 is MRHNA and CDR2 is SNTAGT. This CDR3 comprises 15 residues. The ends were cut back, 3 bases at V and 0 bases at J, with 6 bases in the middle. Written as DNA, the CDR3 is TGTGCCAGCAGTGAGGGCGCCTCTGGGGCCAACGTCCTGACTTTC. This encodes CASSEGASGANVLTF.